This T cell receptor (beta chain) was observed in a study of blood T cell repertoires in COVID-19. Measured with immunoSEQ multiplex PCR; TCRdb has only the in-frame clones, and not every one. Of 150,000 to 200,000 clones detected, 88% appear once; the ten largest clones hold about 8.4%. The CDR3 extends over 13 amino acids. V gave up 4 bases and J gave up 6 bases, with 14 bases separating them. In germline, CDR1 is SGHRS, CDR2 YFSETQ. Clinical histories supplied by participants themselves formed the basis of cohort assignment. The V and J genes are TRBV5-1 and TRBJ2-7, with TRBD2 as a possible D gene (5 bases). Sequenced material: PBMCs or T cells enriched from blood (not recorded which). The clonotype comes from a woman younger than 30 who had recovered from COVID-19. The CDR3 sequence: CASSAGLVSEQYF. The CDR3 nucleotides are TGCGCCAGCAGCGCGGGTCTGGTTAGCGAGCAGTACTTC.